The 3 T cell receptor beta chains listed next were all sequenced from one sample in a study of OX40 agonist ivuxolimab in advanced cancers. The repertoire was sequenced with immunoSEQ multiplex PCR; TCRdb's copy has only in-frame clones and lacks some. The sample consists of 150,000 to 190,000 clones, 94% of them appearing once. The material was CD4+ or CD8+ T cells sorted from blood, obtained in a trial of the OX40 agonist ivuxolimab. Receptor source: an adult with an advanced solid tumor such as melanoma, head and neck, liver or kidney cancer.

The chain combines TRBV9 with TRBJ2-3, with a tentative D call TRBD2 (6 bases). Germline V gene sequence: CDR1 SGDLS, CDR2 YYNGEE. The germline V and J ends were trimmed by 3 bases and 4 bases, with 21 bases remaining between them. This CDR3 spans 17 amino acids. The CDR3 spells CASSGQLGGVGADTQYF. The CDR3 coding sequence is TGTGCCAGCAGCGGACAGTTGGGGGGAGTAGGTGCAGATACGCAGTATTTT.

The chain links TRBV18 to TRBJ1-5; D call uncertain. V was cut by 6 bases and J by 3 bases, with 18 bases left in between. This CDR3 contains 16 residues. Germline V CDR1 and CDR2: KGHSH, LQKENI. The CDR3 nucleotides read TGTGCCAGCTCTCAAGTTGAGACCAAGAACAATCAGCCCCAGCATTTT. Translating gives CASSQVETKNNQPQHF. The full variable domain, with the rest looked up from reference TRBV18 and TRBJ1-5, is NAGVMQNPRHLVRRRGQEARLRCSPMKGHSHVYWYRQLPEEGLKFMVYLQKENIIDESGMPKERFSAEFPKEGPSILRIQQVVRGDSAAYFCASSQVETKNNQPQHFGDGTRLSIL.

The CDR3 is CASSWPGQTDYGYTF. CDR3 bases: TGTGCCAGCAGCTGGCCGGGACAGACGGACTATGGCTACACCTTC. The chain employs TRBV7-2 and TRBJ1-2; TRBD1 agrees at 7 bases. Unmatched junction bases numbered 8, after V lost 4 bases and J lost 3 bases. The CDR3 spans 15 residues. Germline CDR1 is SGHTA and CDR2 is FQGNSA.